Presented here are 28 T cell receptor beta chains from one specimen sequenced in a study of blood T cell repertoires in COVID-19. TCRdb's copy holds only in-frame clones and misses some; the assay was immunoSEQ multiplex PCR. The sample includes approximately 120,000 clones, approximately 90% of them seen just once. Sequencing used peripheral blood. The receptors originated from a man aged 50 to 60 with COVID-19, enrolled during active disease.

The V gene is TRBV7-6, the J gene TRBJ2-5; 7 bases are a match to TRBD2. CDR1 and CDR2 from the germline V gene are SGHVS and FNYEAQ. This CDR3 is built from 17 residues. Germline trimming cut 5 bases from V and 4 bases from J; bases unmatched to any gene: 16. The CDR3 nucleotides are TGTGCCAGCAGCCCGTTCCCCGGACTAGTCGCCCCAGAGACCCAGTACTTC. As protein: CASSPFPGLVAPETQYF. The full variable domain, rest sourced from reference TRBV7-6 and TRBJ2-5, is GAGVSQSPRYKVTKRGQDVALRCDPISGHVSLYWYRQALGQGPEFLTYFNYEAQQDKSGLPNDRFSAERPEGSISTLTIQRTEQRDSAMYRCASSPFPGLVAPETQYFGPGTRLLVL.

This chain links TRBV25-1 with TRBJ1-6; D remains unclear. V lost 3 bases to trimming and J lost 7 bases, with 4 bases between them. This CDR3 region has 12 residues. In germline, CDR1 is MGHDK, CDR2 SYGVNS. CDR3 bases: TGTGCCAGCAGTGACATGAATTCACCCCTCCACTTT. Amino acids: CASSDMNSPLHF.

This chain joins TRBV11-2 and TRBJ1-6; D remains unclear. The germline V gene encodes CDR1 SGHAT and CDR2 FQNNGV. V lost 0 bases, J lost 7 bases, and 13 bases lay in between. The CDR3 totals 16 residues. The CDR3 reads CASSLESGLKNSPLHF. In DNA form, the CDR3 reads TGTGCCAGCAGCTTAGAAAGTGGGCTGAAAAATTCACCCCTCCACTTT.

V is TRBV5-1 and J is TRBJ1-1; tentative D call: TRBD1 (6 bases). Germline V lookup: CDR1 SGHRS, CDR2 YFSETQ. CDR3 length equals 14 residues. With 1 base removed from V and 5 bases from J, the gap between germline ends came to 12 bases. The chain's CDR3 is CASSLYQGSTEAFF. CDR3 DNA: TGCGCCAGCAGCTTGTATCAGGGGAGTACTGAAGCTTTCTTT. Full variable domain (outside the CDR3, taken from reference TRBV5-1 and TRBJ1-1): KAGVTQTPRYLIKTRGQQVTLSCSPISGHRSVSWYQQTPGQGLQFLFEYFSETQRNKGNFPGRFSGRQFSNSRSEMNVSTLELGDSALYLCASSLYQGSTEAFFGQGTRLTVV.

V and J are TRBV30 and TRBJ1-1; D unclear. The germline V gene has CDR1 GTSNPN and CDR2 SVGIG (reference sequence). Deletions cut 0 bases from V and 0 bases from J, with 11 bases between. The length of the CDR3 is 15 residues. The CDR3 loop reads CAWSVRRTMNTEAFF. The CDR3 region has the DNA TGTGCCTGGAGTGTGAGGAGGACCATGAACACTGAAGCTTTCTTT.

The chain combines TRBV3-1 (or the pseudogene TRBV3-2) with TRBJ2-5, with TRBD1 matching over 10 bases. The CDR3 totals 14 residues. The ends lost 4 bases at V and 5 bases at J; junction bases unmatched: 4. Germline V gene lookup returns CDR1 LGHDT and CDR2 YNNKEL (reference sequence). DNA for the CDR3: TGTGCCAGCAGCCGACAGGGGGCGCGGGAGACCCAGTACTTC. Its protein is CASSRQGARETQYF.

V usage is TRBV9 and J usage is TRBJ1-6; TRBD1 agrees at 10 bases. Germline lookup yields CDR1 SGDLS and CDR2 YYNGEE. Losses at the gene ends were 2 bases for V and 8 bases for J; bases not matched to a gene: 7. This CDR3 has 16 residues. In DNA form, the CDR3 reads TGTGCCAGCAGCGTGGGTCCGGGGACAGGGGATTCACCCCTCCACTTT. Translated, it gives CASSVGPGTGDSPLHF.

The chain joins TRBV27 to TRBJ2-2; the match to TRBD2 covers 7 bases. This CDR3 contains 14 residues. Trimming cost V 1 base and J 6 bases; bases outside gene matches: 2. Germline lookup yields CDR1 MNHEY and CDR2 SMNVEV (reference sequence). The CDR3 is CASSLLLASGELFF. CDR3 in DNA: TGTGCCAGCAGTTTATTACTAGCGTCCGGGGAGCTGTTTTTT.

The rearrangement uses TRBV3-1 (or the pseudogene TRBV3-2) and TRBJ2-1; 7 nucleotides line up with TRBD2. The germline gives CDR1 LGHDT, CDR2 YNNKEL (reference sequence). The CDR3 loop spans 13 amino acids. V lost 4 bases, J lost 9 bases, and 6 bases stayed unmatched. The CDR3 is CASSPGLVGEQFF. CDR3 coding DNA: TGTGCCAGCAGCCCTGGACTAGTCGGTGAGCAGTTCTTC.

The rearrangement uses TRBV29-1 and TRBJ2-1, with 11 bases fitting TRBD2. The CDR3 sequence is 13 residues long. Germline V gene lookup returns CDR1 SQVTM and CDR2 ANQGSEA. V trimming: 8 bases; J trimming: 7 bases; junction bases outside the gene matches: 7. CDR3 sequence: CSLTSGRRNEQFF. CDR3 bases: TGCAGCCTTACTAGCGGGAGACGGAATGAGCAGTTCTTC.

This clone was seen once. The CDR3 is CASRTTTGVNYGYTF. The DNA of the CDR3 is TGTGCCAGCAGGACGACGACAGGAGTCAACTATGGCTACACCTTC. The V gene is TRBV5-4, the J gene TRBJ1-2; a weak D match, TRBD1 (6 bases). Germline assignment: CDR1 SGHNT and CDR2 YYREEE (reference sequence). The ends were cut back, 5 bases at V and 2 bases at J, with 16 bases in the middle. The CDR3 is made up of 15 amino acids. Based on the CDR3 plus reference TRBV5-4 and TRBJ1-2, the full variable domain is ETGVTQSPTHLIKTRGQQVTLRCSSQSGHNTVSWYQQALGQGPQFIFQYYREEENGRGNFPPRFSGLQFPNYSSELNVNALELDDSALYLCASRTTTGVNYGYTFGSGTRLTVV.

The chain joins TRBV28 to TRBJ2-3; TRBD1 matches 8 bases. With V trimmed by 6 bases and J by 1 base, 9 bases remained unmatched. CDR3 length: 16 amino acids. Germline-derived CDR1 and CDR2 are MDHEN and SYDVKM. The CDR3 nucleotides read TGTGCCAGCAGGCCCTACAGGGGGGACGGCACAGATACGCAGTATTTT. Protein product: CASRPYRGDGTDTQYF.

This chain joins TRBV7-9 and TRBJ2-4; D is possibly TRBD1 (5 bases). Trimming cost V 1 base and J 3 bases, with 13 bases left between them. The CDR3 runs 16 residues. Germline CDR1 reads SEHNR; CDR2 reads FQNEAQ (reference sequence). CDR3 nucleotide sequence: TGTGCCAGCAGCTTAGGATCCCAGGGTAGCAAAAACATTCAGTACTTC. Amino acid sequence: CASSLGSQGSKNIQYF.

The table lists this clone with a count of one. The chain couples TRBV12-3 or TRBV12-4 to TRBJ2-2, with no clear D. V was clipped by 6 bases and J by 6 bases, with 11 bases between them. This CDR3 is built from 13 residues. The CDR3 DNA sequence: TGTGCCAGCAGCCTCCTAGAGGCCGGGGAGCTGTTTTTT. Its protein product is CASSLLEAGELFF.

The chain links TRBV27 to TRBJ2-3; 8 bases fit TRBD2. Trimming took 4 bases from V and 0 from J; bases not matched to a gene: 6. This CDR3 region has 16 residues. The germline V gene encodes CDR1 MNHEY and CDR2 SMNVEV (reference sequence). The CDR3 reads CASSYQAGESTDTQYF. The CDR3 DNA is TGTGCCAGCAGTTACCAAGCGGGAGAAAGCACAGATACGCAGTATTTT.

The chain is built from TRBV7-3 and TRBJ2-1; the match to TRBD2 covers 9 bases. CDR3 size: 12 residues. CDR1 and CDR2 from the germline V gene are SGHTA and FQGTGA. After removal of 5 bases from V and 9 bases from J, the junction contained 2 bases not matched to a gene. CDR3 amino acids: CASSSSGSEQFF. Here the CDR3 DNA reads TGTGCCAGCAGCAGTAGCGGGAGTGAGCAGTTCTTC.

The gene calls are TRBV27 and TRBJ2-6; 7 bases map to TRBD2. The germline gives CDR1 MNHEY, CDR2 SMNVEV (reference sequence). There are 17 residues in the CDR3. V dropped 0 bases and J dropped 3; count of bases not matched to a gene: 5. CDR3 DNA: TGTGCCAGCAGTTTATCCCTTGGGGAGGGTGGGGCCAACGTCCTGACTTTC. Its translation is CASSLSLGEGGANVLTF.

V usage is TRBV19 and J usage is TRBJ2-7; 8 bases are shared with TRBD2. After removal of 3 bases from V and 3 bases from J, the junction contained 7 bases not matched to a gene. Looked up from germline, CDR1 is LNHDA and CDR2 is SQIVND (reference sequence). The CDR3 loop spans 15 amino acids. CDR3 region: CASSIKGLVGYEQYF. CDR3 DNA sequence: TGTGCCAGTAGTATCAAGGGACTAGTGGGCTACGAGCAGTACTTC.

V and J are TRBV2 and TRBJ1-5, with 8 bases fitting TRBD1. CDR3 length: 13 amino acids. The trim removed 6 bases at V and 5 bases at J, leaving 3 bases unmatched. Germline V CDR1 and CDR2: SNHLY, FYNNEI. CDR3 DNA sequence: TGTGCCAGCAGCCCGACAGGGGATCAGCCCCAGCATTTT. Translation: CASSPTGDQPQHF.

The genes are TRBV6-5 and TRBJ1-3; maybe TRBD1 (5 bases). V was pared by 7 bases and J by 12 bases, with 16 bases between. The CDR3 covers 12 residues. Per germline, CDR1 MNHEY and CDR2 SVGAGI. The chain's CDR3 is CASIIGVHGIYF. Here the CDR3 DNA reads TGTGCCAGCATTATAGGGGTCCATGGCATATATTTT.

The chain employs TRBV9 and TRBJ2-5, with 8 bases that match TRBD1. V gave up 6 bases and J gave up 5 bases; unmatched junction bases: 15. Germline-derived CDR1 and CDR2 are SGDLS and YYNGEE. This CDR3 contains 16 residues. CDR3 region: CASTQGAGGVGETQYF. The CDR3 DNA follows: TGTGCCAGCACCCAGGGGGCTGGGGGAGTTGGGGAGACCCAGTACTTC.

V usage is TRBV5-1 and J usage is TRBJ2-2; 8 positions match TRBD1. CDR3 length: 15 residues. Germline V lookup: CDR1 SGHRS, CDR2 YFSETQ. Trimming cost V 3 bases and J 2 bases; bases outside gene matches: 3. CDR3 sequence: CASSYGQGNTGELFF. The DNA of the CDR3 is TGCGCCAGCAGCTACGGACAGGGTAACACCGGGGAGCTGTTTTTT.

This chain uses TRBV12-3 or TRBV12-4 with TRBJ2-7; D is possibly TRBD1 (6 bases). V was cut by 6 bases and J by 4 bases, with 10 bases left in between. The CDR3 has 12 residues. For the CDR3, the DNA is TGTGCCAGCAGCCTTCAGGGGTACGAGCAGTACGTC. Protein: CASSLQGYEQYV.

CDR3 amino acids: CASSRGAGITDTQYF. The CDR3 coding sequence is TGTGCCAGCTCTCGCGGCGCCGGGATCACAGATACGCAGTATTTT. This chain connects TRBV25-1 to TRBJ2-3; possibly TRBD2 for D (5 bases). CDR3 size: 15 residues. V was trimmed by 8 bases and J by 2 bases, leaving 17 bases between them. Germline lookup yields CDR1 MGHDK and CDR2 SYGVNS.

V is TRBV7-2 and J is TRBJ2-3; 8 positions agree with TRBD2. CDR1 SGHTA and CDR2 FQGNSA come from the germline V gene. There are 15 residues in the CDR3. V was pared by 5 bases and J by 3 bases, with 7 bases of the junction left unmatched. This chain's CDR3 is CASSPSGPLTDTQYF. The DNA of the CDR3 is TGTGCCAGCAGCCCTAGCGGGCCCCTTACAGATACGCAGTATTTT.

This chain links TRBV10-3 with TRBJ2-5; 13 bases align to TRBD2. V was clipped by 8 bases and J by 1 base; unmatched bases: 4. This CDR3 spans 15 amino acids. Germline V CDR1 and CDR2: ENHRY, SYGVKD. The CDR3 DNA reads TGTGCCATCGGTAGACTAGCGGGAGGCCAAGAGACCCAGTACTTC. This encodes CAIGRLAGGQETQYF.

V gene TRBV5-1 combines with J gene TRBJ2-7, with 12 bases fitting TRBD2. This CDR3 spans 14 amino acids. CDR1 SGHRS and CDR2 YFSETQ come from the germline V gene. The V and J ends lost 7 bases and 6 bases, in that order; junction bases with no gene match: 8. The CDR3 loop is CASAKLAGGSEQYF. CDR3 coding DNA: TGCGCCAGCGCCAAACTAGCGGGAGGAAGCGAGCAGTACTTC.

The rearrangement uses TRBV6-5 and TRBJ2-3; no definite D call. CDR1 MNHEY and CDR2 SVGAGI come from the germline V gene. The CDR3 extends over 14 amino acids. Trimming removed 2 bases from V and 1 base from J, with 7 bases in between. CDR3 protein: CASSYGRGTDTQYF. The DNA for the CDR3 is TGTGCCAGCAGTTACGGCCGGGGCACAGATACGCAGTATTTT.